The entry that follows covers one T cell receptor beta chain sequence. Its antigen is currently unknown. The data belong to a study of T cell responses to AZD1222 COVID-19 vaccine. Regarding the study as a whole: Clonal diversity was possibly underestimated; the donors were predominantly white British and more often female.

The CDR3 loop spans 16 amino acids. The V segment lost 1 base and the J segment 2 bases; nucleotides outside the gene matches: 5. Germline CDR1 is SGHTA and CDR2 is FQGNSA. Sequenced by immunoSEQ multiplex PCR; TCRdb stores in-frame clones only, minus some. This repertoire shows 88,000 or so clones, under 90% found once; its top ten account for roughly 2.5%. This receptor was taken from an adult in good health. The chain combines TRBV7-2 with TRBJ2-3, with 8 bases identical to TRBD2. The material sequenced was peripheral blood, taken on day 0 of AZD1222 vaccination. The CDR3 coding sequence is TGTGCCAGCAGCTTAGGACGGGGGGGATACACAGATACGCAGTATTTT. As protein: CASSLGRGGYTDTQYF.